The 5 T cell receptor beta chains below all came from one sample that was sequenced in a study of blood T cells in healthy people across ages. It was with a sample-barcoded 5' primer and a J-beta primer mix that a second PCR of roughly 7 to 12 cycles was run. MiXCR, applied by TCRdb to the 5' RACE reads, yields one record per CDR3 protein. The sample shows 630,000 or so distinct CDR3 sequences, approximately 31% of them seen only once. The specimen sequenced was blood. The receptors shown here come from a woman older than 75 in good health.

The chain employs TRBV7-2 and TRBJ2-5; no clear D gene. The CDR3 covers 11 residues. The V gene lost 5 bases and the J gene lost 11 bases, with 12 bases spanning the gap. Germline assignment: CDR1 SGHTA and CDR2 FQGNSA. CDR3: CASSISNEQYF. The CDR3 DNA reads TGTGCCAGCAGCATATCCAATGAGCAGTACTTC.

The V and J genes are TRBV20-1 and TRBJ1-1; D is unresolved. The CDR3 covers 14 residues. Germline-derived CDR1 and CDR2 are DFQATT and SNEGSKA (reference sequence). V dropped 6 bases and J dropped 6 bases, with 20 bases sitting between them. This chain's CDR3 is CSAPPERGRAEAFF. In nucleotides, the CDR3 is TGCAGTGCCCCCCCAGAACGTGGGAGGGCTGAAGCTTTCTTT.

In its sample, this clonotype was seen many times. The chain links TRBV7-3 to TRBJ2-1; D is unclear. This CDR3 spans 17 amino acids. V shed 4 bases and J shed 9 bases, with 25 bases lying between them. From germline, CDR1 is SGHTA and CDR2 FQGTGA. The CDR3 spells CASSSMVAISRPAEQFF. DNA of the CDR3: TGTGCCAGCAGCTCAATGGTGGCTATTTCCCGACCGGCTGAGCAGTTCTTC. Variable domain in full (rest from reference TRBV7-3 and TRBJ2-1): GAGVSQTPSNKVTEKGKYVELRCDPISGHTALYWYRQSLGQGPEFLIYFQGTGAADDSGLPNDRFFAVRPEGSVSTLKIQRTERGDSAVYLCASSSMVAISRPAEQFFGPGTRLTVL.

This clonotype was picked up one time. A read error may be the cause here, since a much bigger clone is one base away. The chain combines TRBV4-3 with TRBJ1-4; possible D gene TRBD1, 5 bases. The V gene's germline CDR1 is LGHNA and CDR2 YSLEER. The CDR3 has 16 amino acids. DNA of the CDR3: TGCGCCGGCAGCCAAGCCCAGGGCGCCTCTAATGAAAAACTGTTTTTT. Its translation: CAGSQAQGASNEKLFF.

This clonotype has just a few counts. The rearrangement uses TRBV7-2 and TRBJ2-6; the match to TRBD2 covers 16 bases. Germline V lookup: CDR1 SGHTA, CDR2 FQGNSA. The CDR3 loop spans 19 amino acids. V was clipped by 2 bases and J by 4 bases; unmatched bases: 5. The CDR3 nucleotides are TGTGCCAGCAGCTTAACGGGGACTAGCGGGGGGGCGGGGGCCAACGTCCTGACTTTC. Protein product: CASSLTGTSGGAGANVLTF.